This T cell receptor (beta chain) derives from a study of blood T cell repertoires in COVID-19. Study background: COVID-19 samples collected from the United States, Italy and Spain covered acute and convalescent phases.

V trimming: 2 bases; J trimming: 1 base; junction bases outside the gene matches: 7. The CDR3 runs to 17 residues. The germline gives CDR1 MGHRA, CDR2 YSYEKL. Source study methods: Amplifying reference gene primers gave estimates of nucleated cell counts. Sequenced by immunoSEQ multiplex PCR; TCRdb stores in-frame clones only, minus some. V and J calls plus clone size are reproduced from that table; the DNA served to infer D and trimming. The table lists some 300,000 clones, approximately 86% of them singletons. This clone was counted a single time. This TCR came from a woman in her twenties or thirties who had recovered from COVID-19. Sequenced input: PBMCs or T cells enriched from blood (not recorded which). The chain links TRBV4-1 to TRBJ1-1; 10 nucleotides match TRBD1. The CDR3 DNA follows: TGCGCCAGCAGCCAACATGTAAGACAGGGGGCGAACACTGAAGCTTTCTTT. It translates to CASSQHVRQGANTEAFF.